Listed here is a single T cell receptor (beta chain). The antigen it recognizes is unknown. No qualities accompany the bases; no much larger clone lies one base away. The germline V gene encodes CDR1 SGHTA and CDR2 FQGNSA. The germline V and J ends show losses of 2 bases and 5 bases respectively, and no gene match explains 5 bases of the junction. Including the terminal cysteine and phenylalanine, the CDR3 comprises 14 residues. Solely the CDR3 DNA is kept, with 42 bases framed from the first base. This specimen belongs to a study of T cell clones after liver transplantation (dated by TCRdb to between 2019 and 2020). Study-wide context: ITN030ST, the source of the samples, was a randomized trial that attempted immunosuppression withdrawal within 2 years of liver transplantation. Blood samples were collected pre-transplant, then pre-randomization ahead of withdrawal, and finally post-randomization once withdrawal had either been completed or failed. Of the eight recipients, a few were HCV-positive, while the remaining recipients had been transplanted for non-autoimmune, non-viral indications. Donor-reactive T cell clones were identified by TCRbeta sequencing following a pre-transplant mixed lymphocyte reaction and were subsequently tracked in post-transplant blood. As an antigen-independent comparator for donor-reactive sequences, third party-reactive TCRbeta sequences were also identified from pre-transplant MLRs. A cohort of 8 liver transplant recipients was studied, of whom 3 were classified as tolerant and 5 as non-tolerant. To count as tolerant, a recipient had to stay completely off immunosuppression for at least one year without liver enzymes climbing beyond twice the upper limit of normal. Until randomization at 12-24 months post-transplant, subjects were given standard immunosuppression, with no induction therapy. Paper-wide results and their limitations: The conclusions were considered preliminary, being limited by small, heterogeneous patient numbers and non-standardized post-transplant time points. Because allograft tissue specimens were not available, migration of donor-reactive T cells into the graft, rather than deletion, may have occurred. Circulating donor-reactive CD4 TCRbeta sequences fell significantly post-transplant in 5 of 8 subjects, irrespective of tolerance or HCV status. Once repertoire turnover was taken into account, donor-reactive detection showed a significant reduction for CD4 in 7 of 8 subjects and for CD8 in 8 of 8. Low numbers of available donor cells limited the measurable donor-reactive repertoire in two subjects. The decline in donor-reactive sequences exceeded the decline in third party-reactive sequences, suggesting partial antigen-specific deletion that was unrelated to withdrawal success.

High-throughput TCRbeta CDR3 sequencing of frozen genomic DNA was performed by immunoSEQ, with PCR amplification, mapping, bias correction and internal controls included. The authors processed their data as follows. Only productive rearrangements were retained, and each unique TCRbeta sequence was defined by its CDR3 nucleotide sequence together with its V and J gene. A sequence counted as donor-reactive only if the sequence showed at least 5-fold expansion in CFSE-low cells compared with unstimulated pre-transplant cells and had a frequency of at least 0.01%. Per-subject minimum frequency thresholds, based on the lowest-template unstimulated sample, ensured at least 90% detection power. Jensen-Shannon divergence between the top 1000 TCRbeta sequences after and before transplant was used to measure repertoire turnover. Two-sided Fisher's exact tests were used to test for changes in how often donor-reactive sequences were detected. TCRdb stores this immuneACCESS table with in-frame sequences only. Part of the clones is absent; in the studies checked, under half of the shortfall reflects unresolved V genes, and no reason is known for the rest. Clone size and V and J calls were adopted from that table, with D and trimming inferred from the DNA. This sample is represented by roughly 72,000 clones; 84% of them were singletons. The ten biggest clones cover 2% to 2.5% of the sample.

Unstimulated PBMCs, after thawing, were stained for CD3, CD4 and CD8 and then FACS-sorted into CD3+CD4+ and CD3+CD8+ populations. Randomization to immunosuppression withdrawal applied to every one of the 8 studied subjects. The Qiagen DNeasy Blood and Tissue Kit was used for genomic DNA isolation. The sample here was CD4+ T cells from blood, taken less than 50 months after liver transplant. The sequence was obtained from a human patient who received a liver transplant. Following transplantation, T cells from the graft donor may be among those present. The chain links TRBV7-2 with TRBJ2-5, and TRBD2 aligns with 7 junction nucleotides. The DNA sequence reads TGTGCCAGCAGCTTAACCGGACTAGGGGAGACCCAGTACTTC. Translated, it reads CASSLTGLGETQYF.